This TCR beta chain is from a study of blood T cell repertoires in COVID-19 (dated by TCRdb to 2020 to 2021). With regard to the full study: Samples covering the acute and convalescent phases of COVID-19 were provided by collaborators in the United States, Italy and Spain. The prospective study material was composed of cDNA or gDNA derived from T cells, B-cell-depleted T cells, or PBMCs. The dataset comprised deeply sampled blood TCRbeta repertoires from subjects exposed to, actively infected with, or recovered from COVID-19. The repertoires were released in a freely available public database meant as a resource for research on the immune response to SARS-CoV-2. The samples were drawn from two sources: the first 160 participants of the ongoing ImmuneRACE study, and 1,000 to 1,500 subjects contributed by 6 global collaborators. The sample metadata nearly always contained a de-identified subject ID, COVID-19 status, age in years and sex. HLA class I and class II types, where available, came from metadata supplied by the sample provider rather than from assay-based typing.

Turning to this clone: The antigen it binds to is not known. No much larger clonotype is one base removed from it; base qualities were not supplied.

Including the terminal cysteine and phenylalanine, the CDR3 comprises 16 residues. The kept DNA is CDR3 alone, 48 bases in frame from the first base. Via the germline V gene, CDR1 is MNHEY and CDR2 SVGEGT. V gives up 6 bases and J gives up 4 bases, and the segment between their germline ends measures 19 bases. TCRbeta CDR3 regions were amplified from genomic DNA using the immunoSEQ Assay, a bias-controlled multiplex PCR. The paper's processing steps were these. The number of nucleated cells in each sample was estimated by amplification of reference gene primers within the assay. To quantify the absolute abundance of each unique TCRbeta CDR3 rearrangement, sequence reads were collapsed and filtered. For each sample, productive Simpson clonality was calculated by taking the square root of Simpson's diversity index across productive rearrangements. This is the immuneACCESS table as TCRdb keeps it, with only in-frame sequences that have V and J called. A part of the clones is gone; compared with another copy, unresolved V genes explain less than half, and the rest is unexplained. From that table come the V and J calls and clone size; the DNA was used to work out D and trimming. In this sample the table shows 28,000 or so clones, about nine tenths of which occur a single time. The ten biggest clones cover 7.6% of the sample.

Whole blood was collected in K2EDTA tubes by collaborating institutions according to the institutions' own protocols. For TCRbeta analysis, collaborators shipped samples as frozen whole blood, isolated PBMCs, or DNA extracted from either of those sample types. What the study reported, not specific to this receptor: Clinical and demographic metadata were provided uncurated, with the amount varying by source and participant.

The sample consisted of peripheral blood. The rearrangement joined TRBV6-2 or TRBV6-3 to TRBJ2-1; a tentative D match to TRBD1 spans 6 bases. This sequence was found in a human donor in a cohort sampled during active COVID-19. CDR3 loop: CASSDPQGRGYNEQFF. The DNA sequence follows: TGTGCCAGCAGCGACCCACAGGGTAGGGGGTACAATGAGCAGTTCTTC.